Listed below are T cell receptor beta chains from one sample, sequenced in a study of shared clonotypes between healthy human individuals. The repertoire was sequenced with immunoSEQ multiplex PCR; TCRdb's copy has only in-frame clones and lacks some. The sample shows a few million clones, under 97% of them seen only once. The sequencing input was naive CD4+ T cells sorted from blood. The receptors stem from a man aged 18 to 29 in good health. Both conserved end residues are part of each CDR3. The D gene is left open where the match is weak. Only some rows state a clone size, as once, few, many or a class for expanded clones.

clone_size d_call j_call v_call cdr3_length cdr3_nt cdr3_aa
- - TRBJ2-6 TRBV5-1 16 TGCGCCAGCAGCTTGGGGGCTCTCTCTGGGGCCAACGTCCTGACTTTC CASSLGALSGANVLTF
- - TRBJ2-4 TRBV29-1 14 TGCAGCGACTCCGGGACACTCGCCAAAAACATTCAGTACTTC CSDSGTLAKNIQYF
- TRBD2 TRBJ2-7 TRBV5-4 15 TGTGCCAGCAGCCCAACTAGCGGGAGGAGGTCCGAGCAGTACTTC CASSPTSGRRSEQYF
- TRBD2 TRBJ2-3 TRBV5-1 14 TGCGCCAGCAGCCGGGGACTAGCTTCCGATACGCAGTATTTT CASSRGLASDTQYF
- - TRBJ1-5 TRBV2 14 TGTGCCAGCAATGAACAGGGAGGGGAGCAGCCCCAGCATTTT CASNEQGGEQPQHF
- - TRBJ1-5 TRBV6-5 12 TGTGCCAGCAGCTCACCGGGGGGGCCCCAGCATTTT CASSSPGGPQHF
once TRBD1 TRBJ1-6 TRBV2 15 TGTGCCAGCAGCGGCAGGACAGGGGCTTATTCACCCCTCCACTTT CASSGRTGAYSPLHF
- - TRBJ1-3 TRBV5-4 15 TGTGCCAGCAGCTTGGAGGCGAACTCTGGAAACACCATATATTTT CASSLEANSGNTIYF
- - TRBJ2-3 TRBV10-1 15 TGCGCCAGCAGTGAGTCGACAGTCCACACAGATACGCAGTATTTT CASSESTVHTDTQYF
- TRBD1 TRBJ2-1 TRBV7-3 14 TGTGCCAGCAGCTTAAACAGGGGAGACGATGAGCAGTTCTTC CASSLNRGDDEQFF
- - TRBJ2-7 TRBV4-1 15 TGCGCCAGCAGCCAAGATCCGGGAGCCTCCTACGAGCAGTACTTC CASSQDPGASYEQYF
- - TRBJ2-5 TRBV5-1 15 TGCGCCAGCAGCTTGGCCGGAGGGGTTGGGGAGACCCAGTACTTC CASSLAGGVGETQYF
- - TRBJ2-7 TRBV27 13 TGTGCCAGCAGTTTACGGCAGGGGAACGAGCAGTACTTC CASSLRQGNEQYF
once TRBD1 TRBJ2-3 TRBV7-3 14 TGTGCCAGCAGCCCACAGACAGGGGGTCTTTCGCAGTATTTT CASSPQTGGLSQYF
- TRBD2 TRBJ2-1 TRBV11-2 16 TGTGCCAGCAGCTTAAGGTCTAGCGGGGGGGAGAATGAGCAGTTCTTC CASSLRSSGGENEQFF
- TRBD2 TRBJ2-7 TRBV28 14 TGTGCCAGCACTAAGGGAGGGGAGTCCTACGAGCAGTACTTC CASTKGGESYEQYF
- TRBD2 TRBJ2-1 TRBV11-2 16 TGTGCCAGCAGCTTACGGGTACTAGCGGGAGGGCCAGAGCAGTTCTTC CASSLRVLAGGPEQFF
- TRBD1 TRBJ1-5 TRBV6-1 15 TGTGCCAGCAGTCTACAGGGGATAGGCAATCAGCCCCAGCATTTT CASSLQGIGNQPQHF
once - TRBJ2-3 TRBV5-1 14 TGCGCCAGCAGCTTGGCGACTCACCCCGATACGCAGTATTTT CASSLATHPDTQYF
- TRBD1 TRBJ1-5 TRBV11-2 15 TGTGCCAGCAGCTTGGGGGGACAGCGGAATCAGCCCCAGCATTTT CASSLGGQRNQPQHF
once TRBD2 TRBJ2-5 TRBV6-1 14 TGTGCCAGCGCTCGAGCGGGGGGGCTGGAGACCCAGTACTTC CASARAGGLETQYF
- - TRBJ2-1 TRBV9 15 TGTGCCAGCAGCGTAGGGGTGAGCTCCTACAATGAGCAGTTCTTC CASSVGVSSYNEQFF
- - TRBJ2-5 TRBV6-5 14 TGTGCCAGCAGTTACTCGGGGGGAAGGGAGACCCAGTACTTC CASSYSGGRETQYF
- TRBD1 TRBJ1-3 TRBV18 16 TGTGCCAGCTCACCACGGGACAGGAGCTCTGGAAACACCATATATTTT CASSPRDRSSGNTIYF
- - TRBJ2-4 TRBV2 15 TGTGCCAGCAGAGCCACAGGGATAGCCAAAAACATTCAGTACTTC CASRATGIAKNIQYF
- - TRBJ1-4 TRBV5-4 15 TGTGCCAGCAGCTTGGACGGGGGAAAGGGCGAAAAACTGTTTTTT CASSLDGGKGEKLFF
- - TRBJ2-7 TRBV29-1 13 TGCAGCGTTGTAAGGGGGATAAACTACGAGCAGTACTTC CSVVRGINYEQYF
- - TRBJ1-1 TRBV6-1 13 TGTGCCAGCATCGCCATCTTGAACACTGAAGCTTTCTTT CASIAILNTEAFF
- TRBD1 TRBJ2-3 TRBV19 15 TGTGCCAGTACCGTTCGGGACAGGTACACAGATACGCAGTATTTT CASTVRDRYTDTQYF
- - TRBJ1-2 TRBV4-1 15 TGCGCCAGCAGCCAAGATCAATTAGCTAACTATGGCTACACCTTC CASSQDQLANYGYTF
- - TRBJ1-1 TRBV11-2 14 TGTGCCAGCAGCTTCAGCGGTACGAACACTGAAGCTTTCTTT CASSFSGTNTEAFF
- TRBD1 TRBJ2-1 TRBV10-3 15 TGTGCCATCAGTGAGTGGACAGGGGGCTCCAATGAGCAGTTCTTC CAISEWTGGSNEQFF
- - TRBJ2-5 TRBV6-1 17 TGTGCCAGCAGTGAAGGCGTGGTAGCGGCGGCTGGGGAGACCCAGTACTTC CASSEGVVAAAGETQYF
- - TRBJ1-1 TRBV9 13 TGTGCCAGCAGCCCCTCAGCGAACACTGAAGCTTTCTTT CASSPSANTEAFF
- - TRBJ1-2 TRBV5-1 13 TGCGCCAGCAGCTTGGATTCCCAAGGGAGCTACACCTTC CASSLDSQGSYTF